Shown below are 22 T cell receptor beta chains from a single sample sequenced in a study of CD8 T cells in Susac syndrome. Reverse transcription of roughly 0.5 to 1 ug RNA was carried out with random hexamers. TCRdb used MiXCR to reprocess the immunoSEQ multiplex PCR reads, holding one entry per CDR3 protein. The repertoire has approximately 230,000 distinct CDR3 sequences, about 94% of them found once; the top ten carry roughly 0.072%. The sample was CD4+ T cells from PBMCs. The source of these receptors is a human donor with multiple sclerosis.

In its sample, this clonotype was seen once. The chain is built from TRBV24-1 and TRBJ2-2; 12 bases fit TRBD2. The CDR3 loop spans 16 amino acids. Per the germline V gene, CDR1 is KGHDR and CDR2 is SFDVKD. J lost 4 bases, V lost 7 bases, and 6 bases had no gene match. Written as DNA, the CDR3 is TGTGCCACCAGCCTGACTAGCGGGAGAGCCACCGGGGAGCTGTTTTTT. Its translation is CATSLTSGRATGELFF.

The chain recombines TRBV4-2 with TRBJ2-1, with D unresolved. Looked up from germline, CDR1 is LGHNA and CDR2 is YNFKEQ. This CDR3 has 15 amino acids. V dropped 1 base and J dropped 4 bases, with 11 bases sitting between them. CDR3 nucleotides: TGTGCCAGCAGCCAAGTAGGAGAAAGGTACAATGAGCAGTTCTTC. Amino acid sequence: CASSQVGERYNEQFF.

Notes on this clonotype: Germline and junction disagree at one end, which may indicate a read error. J is TRBJ1-6 and V is TRBV20-1; 7 nucleotides line up with TRBD1. The germline V gene encodes CDR1 DFQATT and CDR2 SNEGSKA (reference sequence). The CDR3 contains 12 residues. The CDR3 DNA reads TGCAGTGCCACAGGGGAATACTCACCCCCCCACTTT. Translated, it gives CSATGEYSPPHF.

The chain has TRBV6-5 and TRBJ2-7, with TRBD2 as a possible D gene (6 bases). The germline V gene has CDR1 MNHEY and CDR2 SVGAGI. This CDR3 spans 14 amino acids. V lost 5 bases to trimming and J lost 6 bases, with 17 bases between them. The CDR3 DNA follows: TGTGCCAGCAGTCCCCTAGGAGGGGCGGGCGAGCAGTACGTC. This translates into CASSPLGGAGEQYV.

This clonotype was found once. V and J are TRBV12-3 or TRBV12-4 and TRBJ1-1; 9 bases are a match to TRBD1. CDR3 size: 14 residues. The trim removed 7 bases at V and 5 bases at J, leaving 8 bases unmatched. CDR3 DNA sequence: TGTGCCAGCACCTCGGGACAGGGCGTTACTGAAGCTTTCTTT. Translation: CASTSGQGVTEAFF.

Only one count was recorded for this clonotype. The chain recombines TRBV4-1 with TRBJ1-4; D may be TRBD1 (6 bases). The germline CDR1 and CDR2 sequences are MGHRA and YSYEKL. The CDR3 covers 15 residues. Between the trimmed V and J ends, which lost 1 base and 8 bases, there was a span of 14 bases. The CDR3 loop reads CASSQVPGAGEKLFF. The CDR3 DNA reads TGCGCCAGCAGCCAAGTTCCAGGGGCGGGGGAAAAACTGTTTTTT.

J is TRBJ2-7 and V is TRBV20-1, with D perhaps assigned TRBD1 or TRBD2 (5 bases each). CDR1 is DFQATT and CDR2 is SNEGSKA in the germline V gene (reference sequence). V was shortened by 6 bases and J by 7 bases, with 19 bases between the two germline ends. The CDR3 totals 13 residues. CDR3 protein: CSADSRGLYEQYF. DNA of the CDR3: TGCAGTGCGGACTCGAGGGGATTGTATGAGCAGTACTTC.

V and J are TRBV30 and TRBJ1-2; 10 nucleotides agree with TRBD1. Germline CDR1 is GTSNPN and CDR2 is SVGIG (reference sequence). The CDR3 contains 14 residues. Unmatched junction bases numbered 8, after V lost 2 bases and J lost 8 bases. The DNA of the CDR3 is TGTGCCTGGAGTCTCCGACAGGGGGCTGAGGGCTACACCTTC. Encoded protein: CAWSLRQGAEGYTF.

The chain joins TRBV5-6 to TRBJ2-2; D assignment may be TRBD1 or TRBD2 (5 bases each). Germline lookup yields CDR1 SGHDT and CDR2 YYEEEE. The CDR3 is 16 amino acids. V lost 0 bases and J 3 bases, leaving 12 bases between the germline ends. CDR3 sequence: CASSLVGATDTGELFF. The CDR3 DNA sequence: TGTGCCAGCAGCTTGGTCGGGGCCACAGACACCGGGGAGCTGTTTTTT. The whole variable domain, remainder taken from reference TRBV5-6 and TRBJ2-2, is DAGVTQSPTHLIKTRGQQVTLRCSPKSGHDTVSWYQQALGQGPQFIFQYYEEEERQRGNFPDRFSGHQFPNYSSELNVNALLLGDSALYLCASSLVGATDTGELFFGEGSRLTVL.

The chain employs TRBV28 and TRBJ1-3, with unresolved D. CDR1 is MDHEN, CDR2 SYDVKM, per germline. V dropped 1 base and J dropped 5 bases, with 3 bases sitting between them. The CDR3 contains 12 residues. CDR3 protein: CASSLSRNTIYF. The CDR3 DNA is TGTGCCAGCAGTTTATCGAGAAACACCATATATTTT.

This clonotype is a singleton in its sample. The rearrangement joins TRBV20-1 to TRBJ2-3, with TRBD2 matching 9 bases. Germline lookup yields CDR1 DFQATT and CDR2 SNEGSKA (reference sequence). Trimming at V came to 3 bases and at J to 4 bases, leaving 5 bases not matched to a gene. The CDR3 runs 14 residues. The CDR3: CSARGQRGADTQYF. CDR3 DNA: TGCAGTGCTAGGGGCCAGCGGGGGGCAGATACGCAGTATTTT.

This clonotype was detected only once. The chain uses TRBV23-1 and TRBJ2-1; TRBD2 matches 7 bases. TRBV23-1 is an ORF, and what it does is uncertain. The CDR3 covers 21 residues. With V trimmed by 3 bases and J by 0 bases, 20 bases remained unmatched. The CDR3, as DNA: TGCGCCAGCAGTCATATGCCGGGACTATCGAATGGAAAGAGCTCCTACAATGAGCAGTTCTTC. This codes for CASSHMPGLSNGKSSYNEQFF.

The chain recombines TRBV30 with TRBJ2-1, with unresolved D. With 1 base removed from V and 4 bases from J, the gap between germline ends came to 8 bases. This CDR3 contains 13 residues. From germline, CDR1 is GTSNPN and CDR2 SVGIG (reference sequence). The CDR3 DNA reads TGTGCCTGGAGTGAAACACGGTACAATGAGCAGTTCTTC. Residues: CAWSETRYNEQFF.

The chain links TRBV5-1 to TRBJ1-6; D ambiguous. The CDR3 is 15 amino acids. Trimming stripped 1 base from V and 10 bases from J, with 15 bases between. Germline assignment: CDR1 SGHRS and CDR2 YFSETQ. The CDR3 DNA is TGCGCCAGCAGCTTGAGAGGGAACTTGGACTCACCCCTCCACTTT. Protein: CASSLRGNLDSPLHF.

This chain joins TRBV7-9 and TRBJ1-5; 10 positions agree with TRBD1. The trim removed 1 base at V and 4 bases at J, leaving 1 base unmatched. The CDR3 length is 15 residues. Per germline, CDR1 SEHNR and CDR2 FQNEAQ (reference sequence). DNA for the CDR3: TGTGCCAGCAGCTTAGGACAGGGGGCAAATCAGCCCCAGCATTTT. Translated: CASSLGQGANQPQHF. The variable domain in full, with the rest retrieved from reference TRBV7-9 and TRBJ1-5, is DTGVSQNPRHKITKRGQNVTFRCDPISEHNRLYWYRQTLGQGPEFLTYFQNEAQLEKSRLLSDRFSAERPKGSFSTLEIQRTEQGDSAMYLCASSLGQGANQPQHFGDGTRLSIL.

This chain connects TRBV5-1 to TRBJ2-2; 8 bases align to TRBD2. The CDR3 has 16 amino acids. The V gene end was trimmed by 4 bases and the J gene end by 0 bases; junction bases not matched to a gene: 5. From germline, CDR1 is SGHRS and CDR2 YFSETQ. The DNA of the CDR3 is TGCGCCAGCAGCCGGACTAGCAGCGCGAACACCGGGGAGCTGTTTTTT. Its translation is CASSRTSSANTGELFF.

The table lists this clonotype with a count of one. The chain joins TRBV12-3 or TRBV12-4 to TRBJ2-3; weak D call: TRBD2 (6 bases). The CDR3 has 14 amino acids. Deletions cut 3 bases from V and 4 bases from J, with 11 bases between. In nucleotides, the CDR3 is TGTGCCAGCAGTTTCGGCGGGACCGCAGATACGCAGTATTTT. Its translation is CASSFGGTADTQYF.

The chain has TRBV29-1 and TRBJ1-2; D call uncertain. This CDR3 is built from 11 residues. In germline, CDR1 is SQVTM, CDR2 ANQGSEA. Trimming cost V 4 bases and J 11 bases, with 14 bases left between them. CDR3 nucleotide sequence: TGCAGCGTTGTTCTTGGATTCGGGTACACCTTC. Translated: CSVVLGFGYTF.

J is TRBJ2-6 and V is TRBV25-1; the match to TRBD1 covers 10 bases. The CDR3 totals 15 residues. Germline CDR1 MGHDK, CDR2 SYGVNS. Trimming removed 8 bases from V and 4 bases from J; junction bases left unmatched: 5. The CDR3 nucleotides read TGTGCCAGCGGGACAGGGGTTTCCGGGGCCAACGTCCTGACTTTC. Translation: CASGTGVSGANVLTF. The variable domain in full, completed from reference TRBV25-1 and TRBJ2-6, reads EADIYQTPRYLVIGTGKKITLECSQTMGHDKMYWYQQDPGMELHLIHYSYGVNSTEKGDLSSESTVSRIRTEHFPLTLESARPSHTSQYLCASGTGVSGANVLTFGAGSRLTVL.

The chain carries TRBV11-2 and TRBJ1-2; D not certain. The CDR3 contains 13 residues. V lost 2 bases to trimming and J lost 8 bases, with 12 bases between them. CDR1 is SGHAT, CDR2 FQNNGV, per germline. In nucleotides, the CDR3 is TGTGCCAGCAGCTTACCACCCGGGAAGGGCTACACCTTC. Protein: CASSLPPGKGYTF.

This clonotype was seen once. CDR3 sequence: CAGRRGSASTDTQYF. CDR3 nucleotide sequence: TGTGCCGGGCGACGCGGGAGCGCTAGCACAGATACGCAGTATTTT. V and J are TRBV18 and TRBJ2-3, with 7 positions matching TRBD2. Germline CDR1 KGHSH, CDR2 LQKENI. The CDR3 loop spans 15 amino acids. V gave up 11 bases and J gave up 0 bases; unmatched junction bases: 11.

The chain joins TRBV18 to TRBJ1-4; a possible D gene is TRBD1 (6 bases). The germline V and J ends were trimmed by 6 bases and 8 bases, with 16 bases remaining between them. The germline V gene encodes CDR1 KGHSH and CDR2 LQKENI. The CDR3 is 14 amino acids. The CDR3 region has the DNA TGTGCCAGCTCCACGCAGGGGAGCGGGGAAAAACTGTTTTTT. Translation: CASSTQGSGEKLFF.